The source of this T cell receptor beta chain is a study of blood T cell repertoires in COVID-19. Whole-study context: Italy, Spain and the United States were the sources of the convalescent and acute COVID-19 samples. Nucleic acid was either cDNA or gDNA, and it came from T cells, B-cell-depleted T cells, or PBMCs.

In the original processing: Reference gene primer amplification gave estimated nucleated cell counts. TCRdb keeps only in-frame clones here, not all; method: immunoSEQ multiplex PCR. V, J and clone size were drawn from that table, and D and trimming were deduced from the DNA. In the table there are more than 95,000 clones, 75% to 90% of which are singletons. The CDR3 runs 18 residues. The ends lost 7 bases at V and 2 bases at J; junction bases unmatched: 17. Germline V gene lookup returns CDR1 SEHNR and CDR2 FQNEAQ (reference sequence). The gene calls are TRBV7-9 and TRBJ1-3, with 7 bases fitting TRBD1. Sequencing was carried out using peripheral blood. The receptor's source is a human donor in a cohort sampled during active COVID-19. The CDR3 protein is CASTPAQGGTFAGNTIYF. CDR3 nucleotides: TGTGCCAGCACCCCGGCGCAGGGGGGTACTTTCGCTGGAAACACCATATATTTT.